Listed below are T cell receptor beta chains from one sample, sequenced in a study of technical replicates of blood from a few donors. The repertoire was sequenced with immunoSEQ multiplex PCR; TCRdb's copy has only in-frame clones and lacks some. The sample has more than 90,000 clones; 96% are singletons. The sequenced material came from T cells isolated from PBMCs. The receptors here all came from a human donor in good health. CDR3s include the opening cysteine and the closing phenylalanine or tryptophan. D genes are given only for firm matches. Not every row has a clone size; where given, it reads once, few, many or a size class.

v_call	clone_size	j_call	cdr3_length	d_call	cdr3_nt	cdr3_aa
TRBV25-1	NA	TRBJ1-1	13	NA	TGTGCCAGCAGTGAATTTGGGGCCCTCCGAGCTTTCTTT	CASSEFGALRAFF
TRBV6-1	NA	TRBJ2-2	15	NA	TGTGCCAGCACCGGACTACTCGGCTGGGCCGGGGAGCTGTTTTTT	CASTGLLGWAGELFF
TRBV15	NA	TRBJ2-3	15	NA	TGTGCCACCAGCAGGGCAACTACGTACACAGATACGCAGTATTTT	CATSRATTYTDTQYF
TRBV13	once	TRBJ2-5	14	NA	TGTGCCAGCAGCTCAAGAAAGACTGAAGAGACCCAGTACTTC	CASSSRKTEETQYF
TRBV4-1	NA	TRBJ1-4	14	NA	TGCGCCAGCAGCCAGGGGACTGTCGATGAAAAACTGTTTTTT	CASSQGTVDEKLFF
TRBV15	NA	TRBJ2-4	15	TRBD1	TGTGCCACCAGCAGGTTAAAGCCGGGACAGGGAGGTTTGTACTTC	CATSRLKPGQGGLYF
TRBV6-1	NA	TRBJ1-1	13	TRBD1	TGTGCCAGCAGCCCCGACAGGGGGAGAAGGGCTTTCTTT	CASSPDRGRRAFF
TRBV28	NA	TRBJ1-2	14	NA	TGTGCCAGCGGACCGGGGGTGGAGGACTATGGCTACACCTTC	CASGPGVEDYGYTF
TRBV4-1	NA	TRBJ2-1	12	NA	TGCGCCAGCAGCCTAATAAACAATGAGCAGTTCTTC	CASSLINNEQFF
TRBV13	NA	TRBJ2-7	13	TRBD2	TGTGCCAGCAGCGCAAGCGGGAGCTACGAGCAGTACTTC	CASSASGSYEQYF
TRBV6-5	NA	TRBJ2-1	12	NA	TGTGCCAGCAGTTCACCAGGGGATGAGCAGTTCTTC	CASSSPGDEQFF
TRBV5-4	NA	TRBJ2-7	16	NA	TGTGCCAGCAGCTTGTACAGCGGGCGGACCATCTACGAGCAGTACTTC	CASSLYSGRTIYEQYF
TRBV27	NA	TRBJ2-3	19	NA	TGTGCCAGCAGTTTATCCCTCCTCGGCGGTGGGGGGGCTGTGGATACGCAGTATTTT	CASSLSLLGGGGAVDTQYF
TRBV27	NA	TRBJ2-7	14	TRBD1	TGTGCCAGCAGTTGGACAGGGGGGCTTTTCGAGCAGTACTTC	CASSWTGGLFEQYF
TRBV19	NA	TRBJ1-4	13	NA	TGTGCCAGTAGTATGTCAGCGGATGAAAAACTGTTTTTT	CASSMSADEKLFF
TRBV5-1	NA	TRBJ1-2	14	TRBD1	TGCGCCAGCTACTTGGGACAGTCTAACTATGGCTACACCTTC	CASYLGQSNYGYTF
TRBV5-1	NA	TRBJ1-1	14	NA	TGCGCCAGCAGCTTATCAGGTTTGGTAACTGAAGCTTTCTTT	CASSLSGLVTEAFF
TRBV18	NA	TRBJ2-2	13	NA	TGTGCCAGCTCACCAAACAGTTACGGGGAGCTGTTTTTT	CASSPNSYGELFF
TRBV7-9	NA	TRBJ1-1	13	NA	TGTGCCAGCAGCCCGATAGTTCGGACTGAAGCTTTCTTT	CASSPIVRTEAFF